These 10 T cell receptor beta chains were sequenced from one sample in a study of naive and memory T cell subsets. An equimolar mix of two oligonucleotides served as the beta constant-region primer for TRBC1 and TRBC2. The ligated cDNA underwent four PCR rounds using SP2 and nested alpha and beta constant-region primers. MiXCR was run by TCRdb on the UMI-ligation and nested PCR reads, yielding one entry per CDR3 protein. The sample lists roughly 130,000 distinct CDR3 sequences; 36% were seen once. The specimen was central memory CD4+ T cells from blood. The receptors originated from a human donor in good health.

This chain connects TRBV5-1 to TRBJ2-5, with a weak D call TRBD2 (5 bases). CDR3 length: 16 residues. Trimming took off 4 bases at V and 4 bases at J, with 20 bases between the two ends. Germline CDR1 SGHRS, CDR2 YFSETQ. DNA of the CDR3: TGCGCCAGCAGCATTGGCCTCCAACTAGGCGGAGAGACCCAGTACTTC. It specifies CASSIGLQLGGETQYF.

The chain links TRBV24-1 to TRBJ2-2; no clear D. In germline, CDR1 is KGHDR, CDR2 SFDVKD. V was shortened by 3 bases and J by 7 bases, with 5 bases between the two germline ends. This CDR3 contains 12 residues. The CDR3 DNA is TGTGCCACCAGTGATCGCCGCGGGGAGCTGTTTTTT. Translated: CATSDRRGELFF.

V and J are TRBV20-1 and TRBJ2-1, with TRBD2 matching 8 bases. The CDR3 covers 14 residues. Losses at the gene ends were 3 bases for V and 7 bases for J; bases not matched to a gene: 8. In germline, CDR1 is DFQATT, CDR2 SNEGSKA (reference sequence). CDR3 sequence: CSARDSREVNEQFF. The CDR3 DNA sequence: TGCAGTGCTAGGGACTCGCGGGAGGTAAATGAGCAGTTCTTC.

The chain links TRBV24-1 to TRBJ2-2, with 12 bases identical to TRBD1. Germline V lookup: CDR1 KGHDR, CDR2 SFDVKD. The CDR3 has 17 residues. V trimming: 3 bases; J trimming: 4 bases; junction bases outside the gene matches: 5. The DNA for the CDR3 is TGTGCCACCAGTGATAGGGGACAGGGGGCGAGCACCGGGGAGCTGTTTTTT. It translates to CATSDRGQGASTGELFF.

A few counts support this clonotype. The J gene is TRBJ2-7, the V gene TRBV7-2, with a tentative D call TRBD2 (7 bases). V lost 5 bases, J lost 3 bases, and 26 bases lay in between. CDR1 SGHTA and CDR2 FQGNSA come from the germline V gene. There are 18 residues in the CDR3. The DNA for the CDR3 is TGTGCCAGCAGCCCGTCGGGGGCTAGCGGTCCCGGGGACTACGAGCAGTACTTC. Encoded protein: CASSPSGASGPGDYEQYF. Looking up the rest from reference TRBV7-2 and TRBJ2-7 gives the full variable domain: GAGVSQSPSNKVTEKGKDVELRCDPISGHTALYWYRQSLGQGLEFLIYFQGNSAPDKSGLPSDRFSAERTGGSVSTLTIQRTQQEDSAVYLCASSPSGASGPGDYEQYFGPGTRLTVT.

Worth noting for this clonotype: Germline is not matched at one junction end, which may reflect a read error. The V and J genes are TRBV7-7 and TRBJ2-2; unclear D gene. CDR3 length: 15 amino acids. The V gene's germline CDR1 is SSHAT and CDR2 FNYEAQ (reference sequence). The CDR3 spells CASSPFQRNTGELFF. The CDR3 coding sequence is TGTGCTAGCAGCCCATTTCAGAGGAACACCGGGGAGCTGTTTTTT.

This clonotype appeared a few times. This chain links TRBV9 with TRBJ2-1, with 12 bases fitting TRBD1. The CDR3 spans 17 residues. With V trimmed by 3 bases and J by 9 bases, 13 bases remained unmatched. Germline V CDR1 and CDR2: SGDLS, YYNGEE. The CDR3 region is CASSAHSPGQGAGEQFF. Here the CDR3 DNA reads TGTGCCAGCAGCGCACACTCCCCGGGACAGGGGGCAGGTGAGCAGTTCTTC.

V usage is TRBV5-1 and J usage is TRBJ1-2, with D tentatively TRBD1 (5 bases). Germline CDR1 and CDR2: SGHRS and YFSETQ. V was cut by 5 bases and J by 3 bases, with 8 bases left in between. The CDR3 consists of 12 residues. CDR3 sequence (DNA): TGCGCCAGCAGTTCGACAGACTATGGCTACACCTTC. This encodes CASSSTDYGYTF.

This rearrangement joins TRBV7-8 to TRBJ2-2; D not certain. The CDR3 spans 12 residues. Germline-derived CDR1 and CDR2 are SGHVS and FQNEAQ. Between the trimmed V and J ends, which lost 3 bases and 1 base, there was a span of 0 bases. The DNA for the CDR3 is TGTGCCAGCAGCTTGAACACCGGGGAGCTGTTTTTT. Translation gives CASSLNTGELFF.

The V gene is TRBV19, the J gene TRBJ2-3, with D perhaps assigned TRBD1 or TRBD2 (6 bases each). The V gene's germline CDR1 is LNHDA and CDR2 SQIVND (reference sequence). The CDR3 totals 15 residues. Trimming cost V 6 bases and J 4 bases, with 17 bases left between them. The DNA of the CDR3 is TGTGCCAGTAGCCTTACCCTCGGGGGCTCAGATACGCAGTATTTT. Translated: CASSLTLGGSDTQYF.